This T cell receptor (beta chain) was captured by sequencing in a study of blood T cell repertoires in COVID-19. Trimming took 4 bases from V and 6 from J; bases not matched to a gene: 5. The length of the CDR3 is 16 residues. Per germline, CDR1 MDHEN and CDR2 SYDVKM. Data came from immunoSEQ multiplex PCR; TCRdb stores just in-frame clones and leaves some out. Of 400,000 or so clones listed, more than 75% are singletons. The receptor's source is a human donor in a cohort sampled during active COVID-19. V is TRBV28 and J is TRBJ2-2, with TRBD2 identical over 13 bases. Sequenced: peripheral blood. CDR3 sequence: CASSWPGLAGPGELFF. The CDR3 DNA is TGTGCCAGCAGTTGGCCGGGACTAGCGGGACCCGGGGAGCTGTTTTTT.